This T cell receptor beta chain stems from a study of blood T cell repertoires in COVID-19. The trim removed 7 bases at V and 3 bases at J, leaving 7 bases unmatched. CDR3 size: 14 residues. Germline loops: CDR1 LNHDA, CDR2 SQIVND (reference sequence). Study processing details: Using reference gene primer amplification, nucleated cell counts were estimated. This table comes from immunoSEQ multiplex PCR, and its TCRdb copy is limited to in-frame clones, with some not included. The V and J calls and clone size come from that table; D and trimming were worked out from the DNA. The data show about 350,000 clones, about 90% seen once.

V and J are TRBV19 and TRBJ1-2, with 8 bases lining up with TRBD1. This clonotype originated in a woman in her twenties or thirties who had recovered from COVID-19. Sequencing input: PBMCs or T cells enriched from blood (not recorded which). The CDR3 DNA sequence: TGTGCCAGTATTGACAGGGGAGGGGACTATGGCTACACCTTC. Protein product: CASIDRGGDYGYTF.